The source of this T cell receptor beta chain is a study of response to subunit inactivated influenza vaccine. TCRdb re-derived calls from the RT-PCR reads in MiXCR, one entry per CDR3 protein. The sample shows roughly 520,000 distinct CDR3 sequences, about 25% of them seen only once. Study-level results: Authors suggested each seasonal influenza vaccination recruits few new T cells.

V gave up 7 bases and J gave up 3 bases, with 13 bases separating them. In germline, CDR1 is KGHDR, CDR2 SFDVKD. This CDR3 is built from 14 residues. A remark on this clonotype: Its antigen is not known.

The chain employs TRBV24-1 and TRBJ2-3; D may match TRBD1 or TRBD2 (6 bases each). Sequences were derived from CD4+ T cells sorted from PBMCs, sampled 5 days after vaccination. This clonotype originated in a man in his fifties or sixties who received an inactivated influenza vaccine. The CDR3 is CATREGDATDTQYF. The CDR3 DNA sequence: TGTGCCACCAGGGAGGGGGATGCGACAGATACGCAGTATTTT.